The next 26 T cell receptor beta chains were all read from a single sample in a study of cytomegalovirus exposure and HLA in healthy donors. Researchers ran the PCR with 60 Vbeta and 13 Jbeta primers. Only in-frame clones appear in the TCRdb table, and some are missing; sequencing was by immunoSEQ multiplex PCR. The table lists some 140,000 clones, around 79% of them singletons, with 3.1% in the top ten. The sample consisted of PBMCs. The receptor set was obtained from a female donor in good health and CMV-seronegative.

The rearrangement links TRBV5-1 to TRBJ1-2; a weak D match, TRBD1 (6 bases). The ends were cut back, 0 bases at V and 3 bases at J, with 12 bases in the middle. From germline, CDR1 is SGHRS and CDR2 YFSETQ. This CDR3 is built from 15 residues. The chain's CDR3 is CASSLVPDSDYGYTF. CDR3 nucleotides: TGCGCCAGCAGCTTGGTCCCGGACAGCGACTATGGCTACACCTTC.

The chain combines TRBV7-2 with TRBJ2-1; TRBD2 matches 7 bases. In germline, CDR1 is SGHTA, CDR2 FQGNSA. The CDR3 spans 14 residues. Unmatched junction bases numbered 5, after V lost 2 bases and J lost 7 bases. The CDR3 DNA reads TGTGCCAGCAGCTTACGTTGGGGGGGTAATGAGCAGTTCTTC. Its protein is CASSLRWGGNEQFF.

The chain combines TRBV19 with TRBJ1-5, with D possibly TRBD1 on 5 matching bases. Germline CDR1 and CDR2: LNHDA and SQIVND (reference sequence). V lost 1 base, J lost 5 bases, and 12 bases lay in between. The CDR3 consists of 15 residues. The DNA for the CDR3 is TGTGCCAGTAGTATAGGGGGGGGGACCCATCAGCCCCAGCATTTT. This gives the protein CASSIGGGTHQPQHF.

The V gene is TRBV5-6, the J gene TRBJ2-3; weak D call: TRBD1 (5 bases). The CDR3 sequence is 16 residues long. V was pared by 0 bases and J by 3 bases, with 14 bases between. The germline gives CDR1 SGHDT, CDR2 YYEEEE. The CDR3 sequence is CASSLVAGKGTDTQYF. In DNA form, the CDR3 reads TGTGCCAGCAGCTTGGTAGCAGGGAAGGGGACAGATACGCAGTATTTT.

The chain has TRBV19 and TRBJ1-1, with D perhaps TRBD1 (6 bases). Trimming took 6 bases from V and 0 from J, leaving 11 bases between them. Looked up from germline, CDR1 is LNHDA and CDR2 is SQIVND (reference sequence). This CDR3 has 14 residues. The CDR3 reads CASRQGSMNTEAFF. The CDR3 DNA reads as TGTGCCAGTAGGCAGGGGAGTATGAACACTGAAGCTTTCTTT. Full variable domain (rest looked up from reference TRBV19 and TRBJ1-1): DGGITQSPKYLFRKEGQNVTLSCEQNLNHDAMYWYRQDPGQGLRLIYYSQIVNDFQKGDIAEGYSVSREKKESFPLTVTSAQKNPTAFYLCASRQGSMNTEAFFGQGTRLTVV.

The chain is built from TRBV2 and TRBJ1-3; a weak D match, TRBD1 (5 bases). The CDR3 length is 15 residues. Trimming removed 6 bases at V and 6 bases at J, with 18 bases between. Germline V lookup: CDR1 SNHLY, CDR2 FYNNEI. CDR3 residues: CASRALQGAENTIYF. The CDR3 DNA reads as TGTGCCAGCAGGGCACTGCAGGGTGCCGAAAACACCATATATTTT.

The chain carries TRBV6-4 and TRBJ2-1, with 7 bases identical to TRBD2. This CDR3 is 15 amino acids long. Germline V CDR1 and CDR2: MRHNA, SNTAGT. V shed 9 bases and J 1 base; nucleotides not matched to a gene: 9. The CDR3 bases are TGTGCCAGTCGACTGTATAGCGGGTCCTACAATGAGCAGTTCTTC. This codes for CASRLYSGSYNEQFF.

This chain uses TRBV9 with TRBJ2-7; 9 bases match TRBD2. V shed 5 bases, J shed 2 bases, and the junction held 5 bases outside the gene matches. The CDR3 is made up of 14 amino acids. Germline CDR1 and CDR2: SGDLS and YYNGEE. For the CDR3, the DNA is TGTGCCAGCAGTACGACTAGCGGCCCCTACGAGCAGTACTTC. The encoded protein is CASSTTSGPYEQYF.

The rearrangement links TRBV5-1 to TRBJ2-5, with TRBD2 matching 8 bases. This CDR3 spans 15 amino acids. The germline V gene has CDR1 SGHRS and CDR2 YFSETQ. J lost 2 bases, V lost 4 bases, and 7 bases had no gene match. The CDR3 bases are TGCGCCAGCAGCCAGGGTGTAGCGGGACAAGAGACCCAGTACTTC. This codes for CASSQGVAGQETQYF.

The gene calls are TRBV5-1 and TRBJ2-5, with D possibly matching TRBD1 (6 bases). Germline CDR1 and CDR2: SGHRS and YFSETQ. The CDR3 totals 13 residues. The V end was cut by 4 bases, the J end by 6 bases, with 13 bases between. The CDR3 DNA reads TGCGCCAGCAGCACAGGGAAGGGGAAGACCCAGTACTTC. Protein sequence: CASSTGKGKTQYF.

J is TRBJ1-4 and V is TRBV5-1, with 9 bases fitting TRBD1. There are 16 residues in the CDR3. Per the germline V gene, CDR1 is SGHRS and CDR2 is YFSETQ. Unmatched junction bases numbered 13, after V lost 5 bases and J lost 8 bases. The CDR3 here is CASRSTGGSLREKLFF. The CDR3 DNA is TGCGCCAGCAGGTCTACAGGGGGCAGCCTGCGGGAAAAACTGTTTTTT.

The CDR3 protein is CASSFSTGAKNTEAFF. DNA for the CDR3: TGTGCCAGCAGTTTTTCGACAGGGGCCAAGAACACTGAAGCTTTCTTT. This chain links TRBV28 with TRBJ1-1; 8 bases are shared with TRBD1. The germline CDR1 and CDR2 sequences are MDHEN and SYDVKM. The CDR3 consists of 16 residues. With V trimmed by 3 bases and J by 1 base, 7 bases remained unmatched.

The chain uses TRBV27 and TRBJ1-1, with a tentative D call TRBD1 (6 bases). Germline V gene sequence: CDR1 MNHEY, CDR2 SMNVEV (reference sequence). The CDR3 contains 16 residues. The V and J ends lost 1 base and 0 bases respectively, with 12 bases between them. CDR3 coding DNA: TGTGCCAGCAGTTTATTCTCAGGGGATATGAACACTGAAGCTTTCTTT. Translation: CASSLFSGDMNTEAFF.

The chain combines TRBV6-5 with TRBJ1-2, with D possibly being TRBD1 (5 bases). This CDR3 spans 15 amino acids. Per the germline V gene, CDR1 is MNHEY and CDR2 is SVGAGI. Trimming left V 5 bases short and J 8 bases short, with 21 bases between. The CDR3 region has the DNA TGTGCCAGCAGTGTCACCGGGACTGTCCTTGGAGGCTACACCTTC. It translates to CASSVTGTVLGGYTF.

This clone was seen just once. The chain has TRBV28 and TRBJ2-5; no firm D call. CDR3 length: 14 amino acids. CDR1 MDHEN and CDR2 SYDVKM come from the germline V gene. Trimming took off 5 bases at V and 7 bases at J, with 17 bases between the two ends. In DNA form, the CDR3 reads TGTGCCAGCAGTACCCAGGCCCATCTCTGGACCCAGTACTTC. Amino acid sequence: CASSTQAHLWTQYF.

V and J are TRBV9 and TRBJ1-4; TRBD1 aligns across 8 bases. This CDR3 has 15 residues. Germline V gene lookup returns CDR1 SGDLS and CDR2 YYNGEE. Germline trimming cut 4 bases from V and 4 bases from J; bases unmatched to any gene: 6. CDR3 sequence: CASSIRDRFNEKLFF. The CDR3 nucleotides are TGTGCCAGCAGCATCCGGGACAGGTTTAATGAAAAACTGTTTTTT.

This sequence joins TRBV6-5 and TRBJ1-2, with D uncertain. The ends were cut back, 0 bases at V and 4 bases at J, with 15 bases in the middle. The CDR3 runs 16 residues. In germline, CDR1 is MNHEY, CDR2 SVGAGI. CDR3 in DNA: TGTGCCAGCAGTTACTCGAACGGACTCCAGACCTATGGCTACACCTTC. As protein: CASSYSNGLQTYGYTF.

This clone was detected only a few times. The chain links TRBV6-6 to TRBJ2-2, with 7 bases matching TRBD2. The junction had 3 bases not matched to a gene; V was cut back by 2 bases and J by 0 bases. CDR3 size: 16 residues. Looked up from germline, CDR1 is MNHNY and CDR2 is SVGAGI (reference sequence). The CDR3 DNA reads as TGTGCCAGCAGTTACCCCCGGGAGGCGAACACCGGGGAGCTGTTTTTT. Its translation: CASSYPREANTGELFF.

The rearrangement links TRBV4-1 to TRBJ2-3; TRBD2 matches 7 bases. Per germline, CDR1 MGHRA and CDR2 YSYEKL. V dropped 0 bases and J dropped 4; count of bases not matched to a gene: 7. The CDR3 contains 16 residues. This CDR3 is CASSQEWASGADTQYF. For the CDR3, the DNA is TGCGCCAGCAGCCAAGAGTGGGCTAGCGGCGCAGATACGCAGTATTTT.

The chain is built from TRBV10-1 and TRBJ1-4; 8 bases agree with TRBD1. CDR1 WNHNN and CDR2 SYGVQD come from the germline V gene (reference sequence). The CDR3 has 15 residues. J gave up 11 bases and V 5 bases, and 13 bases lay outside the gene matches. The CDR3 DNA sequence: TGCGCCAGCAGTTCATTAGACAGGGGTGGAGGGAAACTGTTTTTT. It encodes CASSSLDRGGGKLFF.

In its sample, this clone was seen a few times. The CDR3 loop reads CASRPAGVNYEQYF. The CDR3 DNA follows: TGTGCCAGCAGACCGGCGGGAGTGAATTACGAGCAGTACTTC. The chain combines TRBV28 with TRBJ2-7; 7 bases agree with TRBD2. CDR1 MDHEN and CDR2 SYDVKM come from the germline V gene. V lost 6 bases to trimming and J lost 4 bases; unmatched junction nucleotides: 9. The CDR3 spans 14 residues.

The chain recombines TRBV6-5 with TRBJ2-2, with D possibly matching TRBD1 (6 bases). V was cut by 2 bases and J by 6 bases, with 13 bases left in between. Germline V lookup: CDR1 MNHEY, CDR2 SVGAGI. The CDR3 has 15 amino acids. The CDR3 region is CASSYGTNLPGELFF. In nucleotides, the CDR3 is TGTGCCAGCAGTTACGGGACAAATTTACCCGGGGAGCTGTTTTTT.

This chain's CDR3 is CASSYRQGGTYEQYF. In nucleotides, the CDR3 is TGTGCCAGCAGTTACCGACAGGGGGGTACCTACGAGCAGTACTTC. The rearrangement links TRBV2 to TRBJ2-7, with TRBD1 identical over 9 bases. From germline, CDR1 is SNHLY and CDR2 FYNNEI. This CDR3 is 15 amino acids long. The V segment lost 5 bases and the J segment 2 bases; nucleotides outside the gene matches: 7.

The chain links TRBV5-1 to TRBJ2-1; 14 positions agree with TRBD2. The CDR3 sequence is 15 residues long. Germline trimming cut 3 bases from V and 9 bases from J; bases unmatched to any gene: 5. Germline V gene sequence: CDR1 SGHRS, CDR2 YFSETQ. The CDR3 region is CASSWGTSGSFEQFF. CDR3 bases: TGCGCCAGCAGCTGGGGGACTAGCGGGAGCTTTGAGCAGTTCTTC.

This clone came up a few times. The V gene is TRBV10-3, the J gene TRBJ1-4; no clear D. This CDR3 spans 13 amino acids. CDR1 and CDR2 from the germline V gene are ENHRY and SYGVKD. With 4 bases removed from V and 2 bases from J, the gap between germline ends came to 5 bases. Here the CDR3 DNA reads TGTGCCATCAGTGGGGAGACTAATGAAAAACTGTTTTTT. This codes for CAISGETNEKLFF.

This clone has a handful of counts. The V call is TRBV6-1, the J call TRBJ1-2, with unresolved D. Trimming removed 1 base from V and 5 bases from J, with 8 bases in between. The CDR3 length is 13 residues. Germline V gene sequence: CDR1 MNHNS, CDR2 SASEGT. The CDR3 reads CASSEGRPYGYTF. The CDR3, as DNA: TGTGCCAGCAGTGAAGGCAGGCCATATGGCTACACCTTC.